This T cell receptor (beta chain) appears in the sequencing data of a study of human T cells and chemical hapten exposure. Study background: Sensitization was performed using 2% DPC on a roughly 2 cm by roughly 2 cm upper inner arm skin site.

Comments on this clonotype: As yet, its antigen is unknown.

Attachment of unique molecular identifiers to individual cDNA molecules was performed in the library. From the RACE reads, TCRdb called clonotypes with MiXCR, one entry per CDR3 protein. The table has some 91,000 distinct CDR3 sequences, around 12% seen once. V lost 0 bases and J lost 2, with 12 bases in between. The CDR3 loop spans 15 amino acids. Germline V gene lookup returns CDR1 SGDLS and CDR2 YYNGEE. Study-level results: Unchanged with DPC sensitization were TCRs above 1 in 1000 frequency. As the donors had alopecia, their immune response may differ from healthy people's.

Time point indicated: patch test 1, 2 weeks after DPC sensitization. Treatment: therapeutic diphenylcyclopropenone sensitization with weekly scalp DPC. Sample: whole blood, taken in connection with sensitization to the hapten diphenylcyclopropenone (DPC). The clonotype originates from a woman between 35 and 50 years old with alopecia areata. Some clones in this sample may be carry-over from other donors' samples. This sequence joins TRBV9 and TRBJ2-7; D not resolved. The CDR3 region is CASSVGPGPTYEQYF. Here the CDR3 DNA reads TGTGCCAGCAGCGTAGGTCCCGGGCCGACCTACGAGCAGTACTTC.